This T cell receptor (beta chain) was sequenced in a study of cytotoxic CD8 clonotypes in ibrutinib-treated CLL. Repertoires were generated with immunoSEQ multiplex PCR, while TCRdb's copy carries only in-frame clones and drops some. The sample records a few hundred thousand clones, 67% being singletons. Broader study findings: Clonality (at baseline) was higher than in age-matched healthy donors and tracked circulating CD8+ T-cell counts.

On this clone itself: Its antigen remains unknown.

Trimming stripped 5 bases from V and 7 bases from J, with 14 bases between. This CDR3 is built from 13 residues. Germline CDR1 is MNHEY and CDR2 is SVGAGI. This clonotype was sampled from a human donor with chronic lymphocytic leukemia. The chain recombines TRBV6-5 with TRBJ1-2, with D possibly being TRBD1 (6 bases). The sequencing used PBMCs, collected after 36 months of ibrutinib treatment. The CDR3 DNA follows: TGTGCCAGCAGTAGACAGGTAGACATTGGCTACACCTTC. Its protein is CASSRQVDIGYTF.